This TCR beta chain originates from a study of beta chain features in type 1 diabetes. Notes on the study in general: Naive, central memory and regulatory TCRB repertoires appeared more similar among patients than healthy donors. In patients and controls equally, PCR might favor templates that are shorter.

In germline, CDR1 is MDHEN, CDR2 SYDVKM. Trimming took off 6 bases at V and 4 bases at J, with 21 bases between the two ends. This CDR3 spans 16 amino acids. A single count supports this clone. Antigen: not known. The authors obtained over 95% purity in all sorted populations. Sequencing targeted expressed TCRB transcripts, as all isolated RNA had been reverse transcribed. Here immunoSEQ multiplex PCR was the method, and the copy in TCRdb shows in-frame clones only, minus some. The table lists some 100,000 clones, about two fifths of them singletons. What was sequenced was stem cell memory CD4+ T cells from blood. The chain has TRBV28 and TRBJ1-2; possibly TRBD1 for D (6 bases). The clonotype originates from a woman younger than 35 in good health. CDR3 protein: CASRVWGGTLVYGYTF. The DNA for the CDR3 is TGTGCCAGCAGGGTATGGGGGGGCACCCTAGTCTATGGCTACACCTTC.